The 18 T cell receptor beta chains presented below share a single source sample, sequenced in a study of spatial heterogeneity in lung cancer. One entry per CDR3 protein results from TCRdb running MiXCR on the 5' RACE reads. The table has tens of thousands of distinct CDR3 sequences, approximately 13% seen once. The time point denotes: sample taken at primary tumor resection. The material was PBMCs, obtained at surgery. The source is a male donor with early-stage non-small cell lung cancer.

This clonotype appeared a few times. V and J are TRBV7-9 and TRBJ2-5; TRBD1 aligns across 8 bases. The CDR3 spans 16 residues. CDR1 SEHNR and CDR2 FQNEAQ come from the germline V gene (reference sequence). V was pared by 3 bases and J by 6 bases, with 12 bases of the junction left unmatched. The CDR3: CASSLTGDTLRQTQYF. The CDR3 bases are TGTGCCAGCAGCTTGACAGGGGACACCCTAAGGCAGACCCAGTACTTC.

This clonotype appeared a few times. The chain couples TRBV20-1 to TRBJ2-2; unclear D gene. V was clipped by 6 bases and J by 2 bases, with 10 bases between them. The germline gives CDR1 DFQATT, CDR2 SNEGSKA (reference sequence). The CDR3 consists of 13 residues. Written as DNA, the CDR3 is TGCAGTGCAAACGACGGTAACACCGGGGAGCTGTTTTTT. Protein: CSANDGNTGELFF.

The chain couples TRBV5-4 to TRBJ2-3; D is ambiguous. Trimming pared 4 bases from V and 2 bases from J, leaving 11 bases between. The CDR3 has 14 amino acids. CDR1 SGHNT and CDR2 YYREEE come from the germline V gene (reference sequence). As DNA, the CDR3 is TGTGCCAGCAGCGATCGGATTTTCACAGATACGCAGTATTTT. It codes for CASSDRIFTDTQYF.

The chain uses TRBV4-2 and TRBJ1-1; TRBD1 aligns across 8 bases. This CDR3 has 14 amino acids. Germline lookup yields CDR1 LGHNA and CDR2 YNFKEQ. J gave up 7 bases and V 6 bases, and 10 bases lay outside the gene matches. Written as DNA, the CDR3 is TGTGCCAGCAGTAAGGACAGGGAAATAGTTGAAGCTTTCTTT. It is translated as CASSKDREIVEAFF.

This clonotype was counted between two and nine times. The chain's CDR3 is CASSLDLRDSPLHF. The DNA for the CDR3 is TGTGCCAGCAGTTTAGACCTAAGGGATTCACCCCTCCACTTT. The chain joins TRBV12-3 or TRBV12-4 to TRBJ1-6; no definite D call. The CDR3 runs to 14 residues. The ends were cut back, 1 base at V and 8 bases at J, with 9 bases in the middle.

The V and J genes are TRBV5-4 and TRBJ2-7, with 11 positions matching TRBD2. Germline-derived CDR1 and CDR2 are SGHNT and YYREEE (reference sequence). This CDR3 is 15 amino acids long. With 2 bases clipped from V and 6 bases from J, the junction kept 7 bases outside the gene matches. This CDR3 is CASSFPPGLAAEQYF. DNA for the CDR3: TGTGCCAGCAGCTTTCCCCCGGGACTAGCGGCCGAGCAGTACTTC.

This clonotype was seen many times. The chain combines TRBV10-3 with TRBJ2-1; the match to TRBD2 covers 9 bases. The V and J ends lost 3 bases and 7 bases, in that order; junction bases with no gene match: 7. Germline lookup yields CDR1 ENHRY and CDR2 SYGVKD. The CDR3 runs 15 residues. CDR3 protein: CAISEPTSGRNEQFF. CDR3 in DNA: TGTGCCATCAGTGAACCGACTAGCGGAAGGAATGAGCAGTTCTTC.

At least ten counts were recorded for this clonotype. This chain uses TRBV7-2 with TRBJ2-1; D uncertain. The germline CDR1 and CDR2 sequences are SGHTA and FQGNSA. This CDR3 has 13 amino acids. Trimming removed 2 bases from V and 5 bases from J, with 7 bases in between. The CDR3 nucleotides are TGTGCCAGCAGCTTATATCTGGACAATGAGCAGTTCTTC. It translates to CASSLYLDNEQFF. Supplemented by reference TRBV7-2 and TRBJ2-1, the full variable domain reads GAGVSQSPSNKVTEKGKDVELRCDPISGHTALYWYRQSLGQGLEFLIYFQGNSAPDKSGLPSDRFSAERTGGSVSTLTIQRTQQEDSAVYLCASSLYLDNEQFFGPGTRLTVL.

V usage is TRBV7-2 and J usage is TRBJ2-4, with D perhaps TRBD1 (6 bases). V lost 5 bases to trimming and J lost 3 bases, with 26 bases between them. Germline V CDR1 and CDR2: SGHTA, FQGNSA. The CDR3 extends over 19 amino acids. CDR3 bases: TGTGCCAGCAGCCCTCTAGGGGGACCTCAGACTCCGGGCAAAAACATTCAGTACTTC. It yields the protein CASSPLGGPQTPGKNIQYF.

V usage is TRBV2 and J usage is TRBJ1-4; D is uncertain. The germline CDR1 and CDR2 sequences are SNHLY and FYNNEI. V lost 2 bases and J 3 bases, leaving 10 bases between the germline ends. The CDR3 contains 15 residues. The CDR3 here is CASSEMRPANEKLFF. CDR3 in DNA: TGTGCCAGCAGTGAAATGCGGCCCGCTAATGAAAAACTGTTTTTT. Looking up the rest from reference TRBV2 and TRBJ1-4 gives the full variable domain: EPEVTQTPSHQVTQMGQEVILRCVPISNHLYFYWYRQILGQKVEFLVSFYNNEISEKSEIFDDQFSVERPDGSNFTLKIRSTKLEDSAMYFCASSEMRPANEKLFFGSGTQLSVL.

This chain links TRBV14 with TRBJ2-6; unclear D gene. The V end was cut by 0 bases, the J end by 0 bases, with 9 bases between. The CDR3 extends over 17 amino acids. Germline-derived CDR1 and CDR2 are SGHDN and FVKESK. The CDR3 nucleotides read TGTGCCAGCAGCCAAGATAGAAGAGCCTCTGGGGCCAACGTCCTGACTTTC. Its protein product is CASSQDRRASGANVLTF. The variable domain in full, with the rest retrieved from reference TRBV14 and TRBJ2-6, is EAGVTQFPSHSVIEKGQTVTLRCDPISGHDNLYWYRRVMGKEIKFLLHFVKESKQDESGMPNNRFLAERTGGTYSTLKVQPAELEDSGVYFCASSQDRRASGANVLTFGAGSRLTVL.

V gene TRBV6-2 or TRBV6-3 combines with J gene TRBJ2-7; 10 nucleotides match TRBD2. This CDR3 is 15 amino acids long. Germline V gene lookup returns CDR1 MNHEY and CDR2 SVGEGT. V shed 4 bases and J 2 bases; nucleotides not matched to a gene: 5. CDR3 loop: CASSSPSGRAYEQYF. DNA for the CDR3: TGTGCCAGCAGTTCTCCTAGCGGGAGAGCCTACGAGCAGTACTTC.

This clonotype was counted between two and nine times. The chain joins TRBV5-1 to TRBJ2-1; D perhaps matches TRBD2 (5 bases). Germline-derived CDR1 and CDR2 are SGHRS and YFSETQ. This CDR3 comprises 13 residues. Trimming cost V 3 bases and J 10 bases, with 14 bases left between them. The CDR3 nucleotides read TGCGCCAGCAGCTGGATAGAGGGTAGAGAGCAGTTCTTC. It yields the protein CASSWIEGREQFF.

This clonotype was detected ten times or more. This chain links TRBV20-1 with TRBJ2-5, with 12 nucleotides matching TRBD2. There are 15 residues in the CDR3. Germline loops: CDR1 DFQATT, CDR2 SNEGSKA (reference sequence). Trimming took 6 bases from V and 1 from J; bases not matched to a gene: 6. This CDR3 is CSADLLAGGQETQYF. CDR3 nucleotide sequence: TGCAGTGCGGACCTACTAGCGGGAGGCCAAGAGACCCAGTACTTC.

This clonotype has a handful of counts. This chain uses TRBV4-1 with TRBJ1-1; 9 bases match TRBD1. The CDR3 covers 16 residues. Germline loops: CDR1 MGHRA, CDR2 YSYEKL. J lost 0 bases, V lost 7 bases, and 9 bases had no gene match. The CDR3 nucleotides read TGCGCCAGCAATAACCGGGACAGGGTGGTGAACACTGAAGCTTTCTTT. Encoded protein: CASNNRDRVVNTEAFF.

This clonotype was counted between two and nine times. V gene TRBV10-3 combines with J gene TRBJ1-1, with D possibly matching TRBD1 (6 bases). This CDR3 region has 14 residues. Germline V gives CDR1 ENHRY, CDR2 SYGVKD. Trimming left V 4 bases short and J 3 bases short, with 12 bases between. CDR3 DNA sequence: TGTGCCATCAGTGGGAACGGGGGCGACACTGAAGCTTTCTTT. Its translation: CAISGNGGDTEAFF.

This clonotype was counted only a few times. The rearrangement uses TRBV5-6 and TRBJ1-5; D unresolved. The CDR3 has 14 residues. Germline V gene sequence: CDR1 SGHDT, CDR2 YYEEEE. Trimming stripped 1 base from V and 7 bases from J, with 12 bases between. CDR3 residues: CASSLREGFQPQHF. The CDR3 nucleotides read TGTGCCAGCAGCTTGCGAGAAGGCTTCCAGCCCCAGCATTTT.

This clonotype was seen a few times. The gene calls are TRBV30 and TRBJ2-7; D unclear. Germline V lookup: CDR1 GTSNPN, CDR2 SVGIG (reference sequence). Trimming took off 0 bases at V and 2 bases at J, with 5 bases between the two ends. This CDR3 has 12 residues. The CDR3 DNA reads TGTGCCTGGAGTGTATCGGCCTACGAGCAGTACTTC. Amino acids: CAWSVSAYEQYF.